A single sample is the source of the 16 T cell receptor beta chains below, sequenced in a study of cytomegalovirus exposure and HLA in healthy donors (dated by TCRdb to 2015 to 2018). The library was generated by the immunoSEQ multiplex PCR assay. A mixture of 60 forward primers for TCR Vbeta segments and 13 reverse primers for TCR Jbeta segments was used in the multiplex PCR. This is the immuneACCESS table as TCRdb keeps it, with only in-frame sequences that have V and J called. A part of the clones is gone; compared with another copy, unresolved V genes explain less than half, and the rest is unexplained. Across this sample there are 150,000 to 200,000 clones, with roughly 80% seen only once. Less than 2% of the sample is held by the ten biggest clonotypes. The sequenced sample was PBMCs. These receptors all stem from a young man in good health and CMV-seronegative.

The V gene is TRBV28, the J gene TRBJ2-5; 7 bases map to TRBD1. V shed 4 bases, J shed 5 bases, and the junction held 4 bases outside the gene matches. Germline lookup yields CDR1 MDHEN and CDR2 SYDVKM. This CDR3 spans 13 amino acids. Here the CDR3 DNA reads TGTGCCAGCAGTTCAGGGGGTCTTGAGACCCAGTACTTC. Amino acid sequence: CASSSGGLETQYF.

The chain couples TRBV11-2 to TRBJ2-1; 9 bases map to TRBD2. The CDR3 totals 15 residues. With 6 bases clipped from V and 4 bases from J, the junction kept 7 bases outside the gene matches. Germline V gene lookup returns CDR1 SGHAT and CDR2 FQNNGV. CDR3: CASSLGGGAYNEQFF. In DNA, the CDR3 is TGTGCCAGCAGTCTCGGCGGGGGGGCTTACAATGAGCAGTTCTTC.

The chain uses TRBV7-2 and TRBJ2-2, with 7 bases identical to TRBD2. The germline gives CDR1 SGHTA, CDR2 FQGNSA. Germline trimming cut 5 bases from V and 2 bases from J; bases unmatched to any gene: 8. The CDR3 is 16 amino acids. CDR3: CASSPLAESNTGELFF. CDR3 sequence (DNA): TGTGCCAGCAGCCCCCTAGCGGAATCAAACACCGGGGAGCTGTTTTTT.

The chain recombines TRBV7-2 with TRBJ1-4, with D perhaps matching TRBD1 (5 bases). Deletions cut 6 bases from V and 3 bases from J, with 11 bases between. Germline values: CDR1 SGHTA, CDR2 FQGNSA. This CDR3 region has 14 residues. The CDR3 spells CASRMGGANEKLFF. Written as DNA, the CDR3 is TGTGCCAGCAGAATGGGGGGAGCTAATGAAAAACTGTTTTTT.

The V call is TRBV21-1, the J call TRBJ2-5; no check of the table's D call, TRBD2, against the DNA was made. TRBJ2-7 explains the end of the DNA better; the J call may be wrong. TRBV21-1 constitutes a pseudogene. The CDR3 length is 16 residues. For the CDR3, the DNA is TGTGCCAGCAGCAAAGTTGCGCCCGCGACTCACTACGAGCAGTACTTC. This gives the protein CASSKVAPATHYEQYF.

CDR3 amino acids: CASSVMPSAGGRDEQYF. In nucleotides, the CDR3 is TGTGCCAGCAGCGTAATGCCGTCGGCGGGAGGTCGGGACGAGCAGTACTTC. The chain joins TRBV9 to TRBJ2-7; the match to TRBD2 covers 8 bases. CDR1 and CDR2 from the germline V gene are SGDLS and YYNGEE. This CDR3 spans 17 amino acids. V shed 1 base and J 5 bases; nucleotides not matched to a gene: 14.

V is TRBV9 and J is TRBJ2-2; 10 bases are a match to TRBD2. Germline V lookup: CDR1 SGDLS, CDR2 YYNGEE. There are 18 residues in the CDR3. Trimming at V came to 2 bases and at J to 1 base, leaving 8 bases not matched to a gene. CDR3 sequence (DNA): TGTGCCAGCAGCGTGGGTGGAGCGGGAGGGGGGAACACCGGGGAGCTGTTTTTT. This codes for CASSVGGAGGGNTGELFF.

V gene TRBV6-1 combines with J gene TRBJ1-4, with 7 bases aligning to TRBD1. CDR1 and CDR2 from the germline V gene are MNHNS and SASEGT. The CDR3 runs to 14 residues. J gave up 7 bases and V 4 bases, and 6 bases lay outside the gene matches. The CDR3 sequence is CASSATGATEKLFF. For the CDR3, the DNA is TGTGCCAGCAGTGCTACAGGGGCCACTGAAAAACTGTTTTTT.

The rearrangement links TRBV4-1 to TRBJ2-5; perhaps TRBD1 as D (6 bases). In germline, CDR1 is MGHRA, CDR2 YSYEKL. The CDR3 is 15 residues long. The ends were cut back, 4 bases at V and 0 bases at J, with 12 bases in the middle. CDR3 amino acids: CASSLGQSYQETQYF. For the CDR3, the DNA is TGCGCCAGCAGCCTTGGACAGTCGTACCAAGAGACCCAGTACTTC.

This clone appeared a few times. V is TRBV15 and J is TRBJ2-1, with a tentative D call TRBD2 (6 bases). Germline V gene data show CDR1 as LNHNV and CDR2 as YYDKDF (reference sequence). Trimming removed 9 bases from V and 0 bases from J, with 12 bases in between. CDR3 length: 14 residues. Here the CDR3 DNA reads TGTGCCACGCAGACTAGAGGCTCCTACAATGAGCAGTTCTTC. Translated, it gives CATQTRGSYNEQFF.

The chain employs TRBV27 and TRBJ2-1; the match to TRBD1 covers 8 bases. Germline-derived CDR1 and CDR2 are MNHEY and SMNVEV (reference sequence). The CDR3 spans 13 residues. V gave up 3 bases and J gave up 15 bases; unmatched junction bases: 10. The CDR3 protein is CASSLGRGRGWFF. CDR3 sequence (DNA): TGTGCCAGCAGTTTGGGCAGGGGGCGCGGGTGGTTCTTC.

V usage is TRBV4-1 and J usage is TRBJ2-2; unclear D gene. The CDR3 sequence is 13 residues long. Germline CDR1 is MGHRA and CDR2 is YSYEKL. V was clipped by 4 bases and J by 4 bases, with 7 bases between them. The CDR3 here is CASSPLLTGELFF. In nucleotides, the CDR3 is TGCGCCAGCAGCCCCCTACTCACCGGGGAGCTGTTTTTT.

The chain links TRBV5-5 to TRBJ1-2; the D is unclear. Germline V gene data show CDR1 as SGHKS and CDR2 as YYEKEE (reference sequence). V was pared by 4 bases and J by 4 bases, with 11 bases between. This CDR3 has 13 residues. The CDR3 region has the DNA TGTGCCAGCAGCATCGGGATTCTCTATGGCTACACCTTC. Protein sequence: CASSIGILYGYTF.

The chain carries TRBV27 and TRBJ2-2; D ambiguous. From germline, CDR1 is MNHEY and CDR2 SMNVEV (reference sequence). The germline V and J ends were trimmed by 6 bases and 5 bases, with 4 bases remaining between them. The CDR3 sequence is 11 residues long. This CDR3 reads CASRRTGELFF. In DNA form, the CDR3 reads TGTGCCAGCAGGAGGACCGGGGAGCTGTTTTTT.

This clone has more than one count but fewer than ten. The rearrangement uses TRBV10-3 and TRBJ2-7; 9 nucleotides align to TRBD2. Germline CDR1 and CDR2: ENHRY and SYGVKD. The CDR3 is 16 residues long. V lost 0 bases and J lost 0; bases outside the gene matches: 3. The CDR3 sequence: CAISESTSGSSYEQYF. In nucleotides, the CDR3 is TGTGCCATCAGTGAGTCGACTAGCGGAAGCTCCTACGAGCAGTACTTC.

The count of this clone is one. This chain joins TRBV6-1 and TRBJ2-5; TRBD2 might be the D (6 bases). Germline V gene sequence: CDR1 MNHNS, CDR2 SASEGT. The V end lost 5 bases, the J end lost 5 bases, and 15 bases lay between the germline ends. CDR3 length: 14 amino acids. CDR3 sequence: CASSRDSAGETQYF. CDR3 bases: TGTGCCAGCAGTCGGGACTCGGCTGGGGAGACCCAGTACTTC.